This T cell receptor (beta chain) comes out of a study of shared clonotypes between healthy human individuals. The V gene lost 4 bases and the J gene lost 7 bases, with 11 bases spanning the gap. CDR1 SGHNT and CDR2 YYREEE come from the germline V gene (reference sequence). The CDR3 has 12 amino acids. Whole-study findings and limits: Memory subsets generally showed lower estimated richness than naive subsets.

With respect to this clone: The antigen is undetermined.

Samples underwent the assay at deep level. Each cell subset's genomic DNA was divided evenly among several immunoSEQ plates. Assay: immunoSEQ multiplex PCR; the TCRdb copy retains only in-frame clones and omits some. The repertoire holds approximately 640,000 clones, with less than 80% as singletons. Source material: memory CD4+ T cells sorted from blood. Subset here: CD45RA-negative fraction. V gene TRBV5-4 combines with J gene TRBJ1-1; the D gene is possibly TRBD1 (6 bases). The source is a young woman in good health. The CDR3 DNA sequence: TGTGCCAGCAGCAAGGGACAAGGTGAAGCTTTCTTT. This translates into CASSKGQGEAFF.